This entry lists 19 T cell receptor beta chains sequenced from one sample in a study of cytomegalovirus exposure and HLA in healthy donors. The PCR used 60 Vbeta and 13 Jbeta primers. Using immunoSEQ multiplex PCR, the repertoire was profiled, and TCRdb retains in-frame clones only, with some absent. The sample yields over 150,000 clones, 75% to 85% seen once. Sequencing input: PBMCs. These receptors were taken from a man aged 50-60 years in good health and CMV-seropositive.

V and J are TRBV7-9 and TRBJ2-5; 12 bases fit TRBD2. This CDR3 has 15 residues. CDR1 and CDR2 (germline): SEHNR, FQNEAQ (reference sequence). The V and J ends lost 2 bases and 4 bases, in that order; junction bases with no gene match: 2. The CDR3 spells CASSLILAGGETQYF. In nucleotides, the CDR3 is TGTGCCAGCAGCTTAATACTAGCGGGGGGAGAGACCCAGTACTTC.

The CDR3 here is CASSFNRVGRRGLPYEQYF. CDR3 sequence (DNA): TGTGCCAGCAGCTTTAATCGGGTCGGTAGGAGGGGACTTCCCTACGAGCAGTACTTC. This chain connects TRBV7-9 to TRBJ2-7; weak D call: TRBD2 (6 bases). CDR1 SEHNR and CDR2 FQNEAQ come from the germline V gene (reference sequence). V gave up 3 bases and J gave up 2 bases, with 26 bases separating them. The CDR3 runs to 19 residues.

This clone showed up just a few times. The chain is built from TRBV7-3 and TRBJ2-7; D may be TRBD2 (5 bases). CDR3 length: 15 residues. From germline, CDR1 is SGHTA and CDR2 FQGTGA. V lost 5 bases and J lost 0, with 14 bases in between. CDR3 in amino acids: CASSLAYGLSYEQYF. The CDR3 nucleotides are TGTGCCAGCAGCCTAGCATATGGCCTCTCCTACGAGCAGTACTTC.

The V gene is TRBV29-1, the J gene TRBJ1-3, with D hard to call. The CDR3 runs to 13 residues. Trimming left V 3 bases short and J 2 bases short, with 8 bases between. The germline V gene encodes CDR1 SQVTM and CDR2 ANQGSEA. This CDR3 reads CSVEKGAGNTIYF. The CDR3 DNA sequence: TGCAGCGTTGAGAAGGGAGCTGGAAACACCATATATTTT.

For this clone: Its ends do not fully match the called genes, so a read error is possible. The chain has TRBV11-1 and TRBJ2-7; D remains unclear. In germline, CDR1 is SGHAT, CDR2 FQDESV (reference sequence). The CDR3 runs to 12 residues. CDR3 DNA sequence: TGTGCCAGCAGTTCCTTGGAGATTTCCCCACTTTTC. This gives the protein CASSSLEISPLF.

The chain carries TRBV19 and TRBJ1-5; 11 bases are shared with TRBD1. The V gene's germline CDR1 is LNHDA and CDR2 SQIVND (reference sequence). V was pared by 7 bases and J by 1 base, with 6 bases of the junction left unmatched. This CDR3 has 16 residues. The DNA for the CDR3 is TGTGCCAGTACCCCGAGGACAGGGGGCAGCAATCAGCCCCAGCATTTT. Protein sequence: CASTPRTGGSNQPQHF.

This clone was recorded a few times. The chain carries TRBV15 and TRBJ1-5; TRBD1 is a possible D gene (5 bases). Trimming took off 0 bases at V and 3 bases at J, with 9 bases between the two ends. The germline V gene has CDR1 LNHNV and CDR2 YYDKDF (reference sequence). The CDR3 has 15 residues. For the CDR3, the DNA is TGTGCCACCAGCAGAGACGACAGTAACAATCAGCCCCAGCATTTT. Translation: CATSRDDSNNQPQHF. Variable domain in full (rest from reference TRBV15 and TRBJ1-5): DAMVIQNPRYQVTQFGKPVTLSCSQTLNHNVMYWYQQKSSQAPKLLFHYYDKDFNNEADTPDNFQSRRPNTSFCFLDIRSPGLGDTAMYLCATSRDDSNNQPQHFGDGTRLSIL.

V and J are TRBV7-6 and TRBJ1-5; D possibly corresponds to TRBD1 (5 bases). The CDR3 consists of 13 residues. Trimming removed 3 bases from V and 7 bases from J, with 10 bases in between. The germline V gene has CDR1 SGHVS and CDR2 FNYEAQ. The CDR3 reads CASSFQGYQPQHF. Written as DNA, the CDR3 is TGTGCCAGCAGCTTCCAGGGATACCAGCCCCAGCATTTT.

This chain joins TRBV6-5 and TRBJ1-2; 7 nucleotides align to TRBD1. J gave up 0 bases and V 2 bases, and 3 bases lay outside the gene matches. CDR3 length equals 15 residues. Per germline, CDR1 MNHEY and CDR2 SVGAGI. CDR3 sequence (DNA): TGTGCCAGCAGTTACCTCCAGGGGGCTAACTATGGCTACACCTTC. Its protein is CASSYLQGANYGYTF.

The chain recombines TRBV29-1 with TRBJ1-1; D is unclear. V was cut by 8 bases and J by 4 bases, with 20 bases left in between. From germline, CDR1 is SQVTM and CDR2 ANQGSEA. CDR3 length: 14 amino acids. The CDR3 loop is CSTGALGASTEAFF. CDR3 nucleotide sequence: TGCAGCACGGGAGCTCTGGGAGCAAGCACTGAAGCTTTCTTT.

This sequence joins TRBV11-3 and TRBJ2-7; TRBD2 matches at 14 bases. CDR1 SGHNT and CDR2 YENEEA come from the germline V gene. V was clipped by 4 bases and J by 3 bases; unmatched bases: 2. The CDR3 consists of 15 residues. CDR3 region: CASSYGLAGGYEQYF. The CDR3 DNA sequence: TGTGCCAGCAGCTACGGACTAGCGGGAGGCTACGAGCAGTACTTC.

The rearrangement links TRBV7-6 to TRBJ2-7; 14 positions match TRBD2. The CDR3 is made up of 19 amino acids. V was clipped by 4 bases and J by 0 bases; unmatched bases: 11. Germline-derived CDR1 and CDR2 are SGHVS and FNYEAQ. The CDR3 protein is CASSSSRLAGGLASYEQYF. In nucleotides, the CDR3 is TGTGCCAGCAGCTCGAGCAGACTAGCGGGAGGGCTCGCCTCCTACGAGCAGTACTTC.

The V call is TRBV14, the J call TRBJ2-7; TRBD2 might be the D (6 bases). This CDR3 has 14 residues. V was pared by 4 bases and J by 4 bases, with 14 bases between. Germline loops: CDR1 SGHDN, CDR2 FVKESK. Written as DNA, the CDR3 is TGTGCCAGCAGCCGACCGGGACTCCCGTACGAGCAGTACTTC. Translated, it gives CASSRPGLPYEQYF.

V is TRBV30 and J is TRBJ2-1; 12 positions match TRBD2. The CDR3 is 15 residues long. Germline CDR1 and CDR2: GTSNPN and SVGIG (reference sequence). Trimming cost V 3 bases and J 6 bases; bases outside gene matches: 6. CDR3: CAWRKTSGSFNEQFF. In DNA, the CDR3 is TGTGCCTGGAGAAAGACTAGCGGGAGTTTCAATGAGCAGTTCTTC. The whole variable domain, filled in from reference TRBV30 and TRBJ2-1, reads SQTIHQWPATLVQPVGSPLSLECTVEGTSNPNLYWYRQAAGRGLQLLFYSVGIGQISSEVPQNLSASRPQDRQFILSSKKLLLSDSGFYLCAWRKTSGSFNEQFFGPGTRLTVL.

The V call is TRBV7-3, the J call TRBJ2-7; TRBD1 is a possible D gene (6 bases). The CDR3 consists of 14 residues. Deletions cut 5 bases from V and 1 base from J, with 12 bases between. Germline values: CDR1 SGHTA, CDR2 FQGTGA. CDR3 sequence reads: CASSTRTESYEQYF. The CDR3 DNA reads TGTGCCAGCAGCACCCGGACAGAGTCCTACGAGCAGTACTTC.

This chain links TRBV9 with TRBJ1-1; D gene ambiguous. The V and J ends lost 0 bases and 0 bases respectively, with 9 bases between them. The CDR3 has 15 amino acids. In germline, CDR1 is SGDLS, CDR2 YYNGEE. DNA for the CDR3: TGTGCCAGCAGCGTAGATGTGGGCTTGAACACTGAAGCTTTCTTT. It yields the protein CASSVDVGLNTEAFF.

CDR3 in DNA: TGTGCCAGCAGTTTGACAGGGATCTACGAGCAGTACTTC. Its translation: CASSLTGIYEQYF. The chain links TRBV28 to TRBJ2-5, with 7 bases identical to TRBD1. Near its end, the DNA agrees better with TRBJ2-7, so the J call may be wrong. The germline V gene has CDR1 MDHEN and CDR2 SYDVKM. This CDR3 has 13 residues.

The sample holds many counts of this clone. This rearrangement joins TRBV19 to TRBJ1-2, with unresolved D. Germline V gene data show CDR1 as LNHDA and CDR2 as SQIVND (reference sequence). The CDR3 is made up of 15 amino acids. V shed 4 bases and J shed 7 bases, with 19 bases lying between them. DNA of the CDR3: TGTGCCAGTAGTACTTCATATGGGGAGTACGGTGGCTACACCTTC. Encoded protein: CASSTSYGEYGGYTF.

The chain couples TRBV6-1 to TRBJ1-1; tentatively, D is TRBD1 (5 bases). The germline gives CDR1 MNHNS, CDR2 SASEGT. This CDR3 is built from 12 residues. Trimming pared 8 bases from V and 1 base from J, leaving 8 bases between. Here the CDR3 reads CASSGQNTEAFF. The CDR3 DNA is TGTGCCAGCTCAGGACAGAACACTGAAGCTTTCTTT.